This T cell receptor beta chain emerged from a study of blood T cell repertoires in COVID-19. Looked up from germline, CDR1 is SGHTA and CDR2 is FQGNSA. This CDR3 is 14 amino acids long. Trimming left V 3 bases short and J 1 base short, with 9 bases between. Here immunoSEQ multiplex PCR was the method, and the copy in TCRdb shows in-frame clones only, minus some. The table shows roughly 170,000 clones, with roughly nine tenths occurring only once. The TCR was taken from a man between 65 and 85 years old with active or convalescent COVID-19. The source material was peripheral blood. The chain combines TRBV7-2 with TRBJ2-5; D is unresolved. This chain's CDR3 is CASSLVFSQETQYF. The CDR3, as DNA: TGTGCCAGCAGCTTGGTTTTCAGCCAAGAGACCCAGTACTTC.